The next 14 T cell receptor beta chains were all read from a single sample in a study of blood T cell repertoires in COVID-19. The method was immunoSEQ multiplex PCR; TCRdb's version includes in-frame clones alone and lacks a portion of them. The sample has roughly 260,000 clones, 88% seen once. The source material was peripheral blood. Receptor source: a woman aged 25 to 39 with COVID-19, enrolled during active disease.

The chain has TRBV6-1 and TRBJ1-3; tentatively, D is TRBD1 (6 bases). Trimming cost V 8 bases and J 1 base, with 12 bases left between them. This CDR3 has 14 residues. CDR1 is MNHNS, CDR2 SASEGT, per germline. CDR3 nucleotides: TGTGCCAGCTCCGTGACAGGTTCTGGAAACACCATATATTTT. This sequence encodes CASSVTGSGNTIYF.

This sequence joins TRBV5-1 and TRBJ2-7, with a possible D match to TRBD1 (6 bases). Germline V gene lookup returns CDR1 SGHRS and CDR2 YFSETQ. The CDR3 has 14 residues. Trimming removed 4 bases from V and 5 bases from J, with 16 bases in between. CDR3: CASSPPDSTNEQYF. Here the CDR3 DNA reads TGCGCCAGCAGCCCGCCGGACAGTACCAACGAGCAGTACTTC.

The chain is built from TRBV9 and TRBJ1-1; 7 bases line up with TRBD1. J was trimmed by 2 bases and V by 0 bases; bases with no gene match: 7. The germline V gene has CDR1 SGDLS and CDR2 YYNGEE. The CDR3 extends over 16 amino acids. As DNA, the CDR3 is TGTGCCAGCAGCGTAGGAGTAGGAGGGGGCAACACTGAAGCTTTCTTT. Its protein is CASSVGVGGGNTEAFF. Together with reference TRBV9 and TRBJ1-1, the CDR3 gives the full variable domain: DSGVTQTPKHLITATGQRVTLRCSPRSGDLSVYWYQQSLDQGLQFLIQYYNGEERAKGNILERFSAQQFPDLHSELNLSSLELGDSALYFCASSVGVGGGNTEAFFGQGTRLTVV.

The rearrangement uses TRBV11-3 and TRBJ1-1; no clear D gene. Germline V gene lookup returns CDR1 SGHNT and CDR2 YENEEA. The ends were cut back, 10 bases at V and 11 bases at J, with 20 bases in the middle. This CDR3 comprises 12 residues. CDR3 DNA: TGTGCCACCTTTAGCGGCGCCCCGTGGGCTTTCTTT. This codes for CATFSGAPWAFF.

The V gene is TRBV2, the J gene TRBJ1-1; D is unresolved. V was trimmed by 6 bases and J by 0 bases, leaving 11 bases between them. The CDR3 spans 14 residues. Germline CDR1 and CDR2: SNHLY and FYNNEI. The CDR3 DNA follows: TGTGCCAGCAGACTGAGGGAAATGAACACTGAAGCTTTCTTT. Its protein product is CASRLREMNTEAFF.

V gene TRBV2 combines with J gene TRBJ2-5, with D tentatively TRBD2 (5 bases). The CDR3 has 15 residues. Trimming stripped 7 bases from V and 2 bases from J, with 17 bases between. Germline lookup yields CDR1 SNHLY and CDR2 FYNNEI. The CDR3 bases are TGTGCCAGCAACCCTAGGGCTAGCCAACAAGAGACCCAGTACTTC. Its translation is CASNPRASQQETQYF.

The rearrangement links TRBV7-9 to TRBJ1-2; 7 positions agree with TRBD1. The CDR3 length is 15 residues. V shed 4 bases and J 0 bases; nucleotides not matched to a gene: 5. The germline gives CDR1 SEHNR, CDR2 FQNEAQ (reference sequence). In DNA, the CDR3 is TGTGCCAGCAGCTCGTCGACAGGGCCTAACTATGGCTACACCTTC. Residues: CASSSSTGPNYGYTF.

The chain carries TRBV30 and TRBJ2-7; no firm D call. Germline V gives CDR1 GTSNPN, CDR2 SVGIG (reference sequence). The CDR3 runs to 12 residues. V lost 4 bases to trimming and J lost 2 bases, with 9 bases between them. The CDR3 nucleotides read TGTGCCTGGATAAATACTGCCTACGAGCAGTACTTC. Translating it yields CAWINTAYEQYF.

The chain is built from TRBV5-4 and TRBJ1-6, with 10 bases that match TRBD1. The V gene end was trimmed by 4 bases and the J gene end by 9 bases; junction bases not matched to a gene: 7. Germline-derived CDR1 and CDR2 are SGHNT and YYREEE (reference sequence). The CDR3 runs 15 residues. The DNA of the CDR3 is TGTGCCAGCAGCCCGACAGGGGGCGGGAGTTCACCCCTCCACTTT. This translates into CASSPTGGGSSPLHF.

The CDR3 DNA reads as TGTGCCAGCAGTGATATGGCGGGAACTAGCACAGATACGCAGTATTTT. Translated: CASSDMAGTSTDTQYF. The chain carries TRBV6-4 and TRBJ2-3, with D possibly TRBD2 on 6 matching bases. Trimming took off 3 bases at V and 0 bases at J, with 13 bases between the two ends. The CDR3 totals 16 residues. Germline lookup yields CDR1 MRHNA and CDR2 SNTAGT.

The chain has TRBV2 and TRBJ2-5, with D possibly TRBD2 on 5 matching bases. Trimming took 1 base from V and 5 from J, leaving 11 bases between them. In germline, CDR1 is SNHLY, CDR2 FYNNEI. This CDR3 contains 14 residues. The DNA for the CDR3 is TGTGCCAGCAGTGAAGTTCCGGGAAGGGAGACCCAGTACTTC. Its translation: CASSEVPGRETQYF.

This chain uses TRBV2 with TRBJ2-7; D possibly corresponds to TRBD1 (6 bases). The CDR3 covers 16 residues. CDR1 is SNHLY, CDR2 FYNNEI, per germline. V lost 2 bases, J lost 5 bases, and 19 bases lay in between. CDR3 coding DNA: TGTGCCAGCAGTGAATTGGGGGCAGCCCCCTCTCACGAGCAGTACTTC. It yields the protein CASSELGAAPSHEQYF.

The chain recombines TRBV27 with TRBJ1-2; D may be TRBD1 (6 bases). V lost 3 bases and J lost 3, with 11 bases in between. Germline V gives CDR1 MNHEY, CDR2 SMNVEV (reference sequence). The CDR3 length is 14 residues. The CDR3 bases are TGTGCCAGCAGTTTGTTCCAGGGGTACTATGGCTACACCTTC. Its protein is CASSLFQGYYGYTF.

J is TRBJ2-2 and V is TRBV28; 8 bases agree with TRBD1. Trimming took 5 bases from V and 2 from J; bases not matched to a gene: 4. In germline, CDR1 is MDHEN, CDR2 SYDVKM. CDR3 size: 15 residues. The CDR3 here is CASSMQGANTGELFF. CDR3 DNA sequence: TGTGCCAGCAGTATGCAGGGGGCCAACACCGGGGAGCTGTTTTTT.